These 30 T cell receptor beta chains were all obtained from the same sample, sequenced in a study of neurological immune-mediated disorders. TCRdb reprocessed the 5' RACE reads with MiXCR, giving one entry per CDR3 protein. This repertoire shows around 30,000 distinct CDR3 sequences, under 5% found once; its top ten account for 20% to 25%. The sequencing sample was made of CD4+ T cells from blood. The receptors come from a woman aged 40-49 years in good health.

This clonotype was seen many times. The chain has TRBV5-4 and TRBJ1-2, with D unclear. The V end lost 1 base, the J end lost 0 bases, and 10 bases lay between the germline ends. CDR1 SGHNT and CDR2 YYREEE come from the germline V gene (reference sequence). CDR3 length: 15 amino acids. The CDR3: CASSLLSVPNYGYTF. The CDR3 nucleotides read TGTGCCAGCAGCTTGTTGTCAGTCCCTAACTATGGCTACACCTTC.

This clonotype occurred many times. The V call is TRBV19, the J call TRBJ2-5, with 9 positions matching TRBD1. V trimming: 6 bases; J trimming: 4 bases; junction bases outside the gene matches: 6. The length of the CDR3 is 14 residues. Germline CDR1 is LNHDA and CDR2 is SQIVND (reference sequence). This CDR3 is CASSPGQGRETQYF. CDR3 sequence (DNA): TGTGCCAGTAGCCCGGGACAGGGAAGAGAGACCCAGTACTTC.

This clonotype was seen at least ten times. This rearrangement joins TRBV2 to TRBJ2-5, with D tentatively TRBD2 (5 bases). The CDR3 loop spans 15 amino acids. From germline, CDR1 is SNHLY and CDR2 FYNNEI. The V end was cut by 8 bases, the J end by 5 bases, with 21 bases between. The CDR3 nucleotides are TGTGCCAGCGGGCGAGAGGGTACCCGTCGGGAGACCCAGTACTTC. As protein: CASGREGTRRETQYF.

This clonotype was found many times. The J gene is TRBJ2-2, the V gene TRBV7-2; D may be TRBD1 or TRBD2 (5 bases each). Trimming cost V 0 bases and J 0 bases, with 14 bases left between them. CDR1 is SGHTA and CDR2 is FQGNSA in the germline V gene. This CDR3 region has 18 residues. CDR3 in DNA: TGTGCCAGCAGCTTAGCTCCTCTGGGGCGGGCGAACACCGGGGAGCTGTTTTTT. Protein product: CASSLAPLGRANTGELFF.

This clonotype was seen repeatedly, ten times or more. The gene calls are TRBV10-2 and TRBJ2-5; 10 bases match TRBD2. J lost 4 bases, V lost 4 bases, and 3 bases had no gene match. This CDR3 has 14 residues. The germline CDR1 and CDR2 sequences are WSHSY and SAAADI. Here the CDR3 DNA reads TGCGCCAGCAGTGGGACTAGCGGACGAGAGACCCAGTACTTC. Translated: CASSGTSGRETQYF.

This clonotype was observed a few times. This rearrangement joins TRBV7-9 to TRBJ2-1, with 13 bases lining up with TRBD2. Germline assignment: CDR1 SEHNR and CDR2 FQNEAQ (reference sequence). V was clipped by 1 base and J by 16 bases; unmatched bases: 7. The CDR3 covers 14 residues. The DNA of the CDR3 is TGTGCCAGCAGCTTAGGGACTAGCGGGAGATTTCAATTCTTC. It codes for CASSLGTSGRFQFF.

In its sample, this clonotype was seen many times. This chain links TRBV6-5 with TRBJ2-2; D uncertain. The CDR3 contains 14 residues. V was cut by 3 bases and J by 5 bases, with 10 bases left in between. Germline V lookup: CDR1 MNHEY, CDR2 SVGAGI. The CDR3 here is CASSYFDETGELFF. The CDR3 DNA sequence: TGTGCCAGCAGTTATTTCGATGAGACCGGGGAGCTGTTTTTT.

This clonotype occurred many times. The genes are TRBV12-3 or TRBV12-4 and TRBJ1-1; D may be TRBD1 (5 bases). The CDR3 is 14 amino acids. The V gene lost 5 bases and the J gene lost 0 bases, with 10 bases spanning the gap. CDR3 bases: TGTGCCAGCAGTCAAAGGGGATTGAACACTGAAGCTTTCTTT. It is translated as CASSQRGLNTEAFF.

This clonotype was detected many times. The chain employs TRBV29-1 and TRBJ2-5, with D unresolved. Trimming took off 7 bases at V and 4 bases at J, with 7 bases between the two ends. The CDR3 has 10 amino acids. Germline V gene data show CDR1 as SQVTM and CDR2 as ANQGSEA. The CDR3 sequence is CSAGRETQYF. The CDR3 coding sequence is TGCAGCGCTGGGCGAGAGACCCAGTACTTC.

This clonotype has ten or more counts. The chain couples TRBV5-6 to TRBJ2-7; possibly TRBD2 for D (6 bases). V gave up 4 bases and J gave up 3 bases, with 11 bases separating them. Germline V lookup: CDR1 SGHDT, CDR2 YYEEEE. This CDR3 comprises 13 residues. The CDR3 here is CASSGSGLYEQYF. For the CDR3, the DNA is TGTGCCAGCAGCGGTAGCGGCCTCTACGAGCAGTACTTC.

The chain recombines TRBV4-1 with TRBJ1-5; TRBD1 might be the D (5 bases). CDR1 and CDR2 (germline): MGHRA, YSYEKL. V lost 0 bases, J lost 11 bases, and 14 bases lay in between. The CDR3 consists of 14 residues. The CDR3 DNA is TGCGCCAGCAGCCAAGATATCGGGGGAGAGACCCAGCATTTT. Encoded protein: CASSQDIGGETQHF.

The chain joins TRBV28 to TRBJ2-1; no definite D call. The CDR3 covers 14 residues. Germline lookup yields CDR1 MDHEN and CDR2 SYDVKM. The ends were cut back, 4 bases at V and 4 bases at J, with 11 bases in the middle. For the CDR3, the DNA is TGTGCCAGCAGTTCCCCGGCAGCATACAATGAGCAGTTCTTC. This sequence encodes CASSSPAAYNEQFF.

This clonotype was seen repeatedly, ten times or more. The chain is built from TRBV5-1 and TRBJ2-7; 9 bases align to TRBD1. This CDR3 is 14 amino acids long. The germline gives CDR1 SGHRS, CDR2 YFSETQ. Germline trimming cut 5 bases from V and 5 bases from J; bases unmatched to any gene: 8. The CDR3 region is CASRFDRGVDEQYF. Here the CDR3 DNA reads TGCGCCAGCAGGTTTGACAGGGGGGTGGACGAGCAGTACTTC. Full variable domain (rest looked up from reference TRBV5-1 and TRBJ2-7): KAGVTQTPRYLIKTRGQQVTLSCSPISGHRSVSWYQQTPGQGLQFLFEYFSETQRNKGNFPGRFSGRQFSNSRSEMNVSTLELGDSALYLCASRFDRGVDEQYFGPGTRLTVT.

This clonotype appeared many times. This sequence joins TRBV5-6 and TRBJ2-3; 11 bases align to TRBD2. Per the germline V gene, CDR1 is SGHDT and CDR2 is YYEEEE. This CDR3 has 16 residues. The junction had 8 bases not matched to a gene; V was cut back by 6 bases and J by 2 bases. CDR3 nucleotide sequence: TGTGCCAGCACATTCTTAGCGGGGGGGTACACAGATACGCAGTATTTT. It yields the protein CASTFLAGGYTDTQYF.

This clonotype showed up many times. V and J are TRBV14 and TRBJ2-5; no definite D call. The CDR3 contains 16 residues. V shed 4 bases and J shed 5 bases, with 20 bases lying between them. Per the germline V gene, CDR1 is SGHDN and CDR2 is FVKESK. CDR3 in amino acids: CASSPNENGYGETQYF. DNA of the CDR3: TGTGCCAGCAGCCCGAACGAAAATGGGTATGGGGAGACCCAGTACTTC.

This clonotype was counted many times. The J gene is TRBJ1-1, the V gene TRBV18; D is possibly TRBD1 (5 bases). The CDR3 has 18 amino acids. Germline V lookup: CDR1 KGHSH, CDR2 LQKENI. V was pared by 3 bases and J by 1 base, with 21 bases between. CDR3 DNA sequence: TGTGCCAGCTCACCGGGCGCCGGGGCAGCCTACCCGAACACTGAAGCTTTCTTT. Translation: CASSPGAGAAYPNTEAFF.

This clonotype was observed at least ten times. V and J are TRBV6-6 and TRBJ2-3; 11 bases line up with TRBD2. The trim removed 6 bases at V and 2 bases at J, leaving 7 bases unmatched. CDR3 length: 16 amino acids. CDR1 is MNHNY and CDR2 is SVGAGI in the germline V gene (reference sequence). The CDR3 here is CASRPSLAGATDTQYF. In DNA form, the CDR3 reads TGTGCCAGCAGACCATCACTAGCGGGAGCCACAGATACGCAGTATTTT.

This clonotype was observed many times. This rearrangement joins TRBV27 to TRBJ1-1, with D unclear. The CDR3 runs to 15 residues. V lost 6 bases and J 1 base, leaving 15 bases between the germline ends. Germline loops: CDR1 MNHEY, CDR2 SMNVEV (reference sequence). The CDR3 protein is CASSRPPGKNTEAFF. As DNA, the CDR3 is TGTGCCAGCAGCCGTCCCCCGGGCAAGAACACTGAAGCTTTCTTT.

This clonotype was seen at least ten times. This chain connects TRBV20-1 to TRBJ1-4; TRBD1 aligns across 11 bases. The CDR3 sequence is 14 residues long. J was trimmed by 13 bases and V by 0 bases; bases with no gene match: 7. CDR1 is DFQATT, CDR2 SNEGSKA, per germline (reference sequence). In DNA form, the CDR3 reads TGCAGTGCTAGAGATCCACGGACAGGGGGCTCACTGTTTTTT. Translating gives CSARDPRTGGSLFF.

This clonotype was counted many times. The gene calls are TRBV20-1 and TRBJ2-3, with D uncertain. The CDR3 extends over 12 amino acids. Trimming removed 0 bases from V and 8 bases from J, with 9 bases in between. Per the germline V gene, CDR1 is DFQATT and CDR2 is SNEGSKA (reference sequence). The CDR3 sequence: CSARDPRGTQYF. The CDR3 region has the DNA TGCAGTGCTAGAGACCCCCGAGGTACGCAGTATTTT.

The chain couples TRBV5-1 to TRBJ2-1, with 11 bases lining up with TRBD2. Germline V gives CDR1 SGHRS, CDR2 YFSETQ. The ends lost 0 bases at V and 8 bases at J; junction bases unmatched: 7. CDR3 size: 16 residues. The CDR3 bases are TGCGCCAGCAGCTTGGAGCCTAGCGGGGGGCCCGATGAGCAGTTCTTC. Its protein is CASSLEPSGGPDEQFF.

The chain is built from TRBV2 and TRBJ2-3, with 7 bases matching TRBD1. CDR1 and CDR2 (germline): SNHLY, FYNNEI. The V segment lost 7 bases and the J segment 0 bases; nucleotides outside the gene matches: 10. This CDR3 is built from 16 residues. CDR3 residues: CASTGLGQFSTDTQYF. CDR3 sequence (DNA): TGTGCCAGCACCGGACTGGGACAGTTTAGCACAGATACGCAGTATTTT.

Many counts were recorded for this clonotype. The V gene is TRBV29-1, the J gene TRBJ2-3; the D call may be TRBD1 or TRBD2 (5 bases each). There are 12 residues in the CDR3. Trimming removed 4 bases at V and 2 bases at J, with 7 bases between. Germline V gives CDR1 SQVTM, CDR2 ANQGSEA. The CDR3: CSVGGITDTQYF. In DNA, the CDR3 is TGCAGCGTTGGGGGGATCACAGATACGCAGTATTTT.

This clonotype was found many times. The chain has TRBV4-1 and TRBJ2-5; TRBD2 matches at 7 bases. V shed 0 bases and J 0 bases; nucleotides not matched to a gene: 1. Germline V CDR1 and CDR2: MGHRA, YSYEKL. This CDR3 spans 15 amino acids. CDR3 region: CASSQEGRDQETQYF. The CDR3 DNA is TGCGCCAGCAGCCAAGAAGGGAGGGACCAAGAGACCCAGTACTTC.

This clonotype was seen repeatedly, ten times or more. The chain employs TRBV20-1 and TRBJ2-7; 11 nucleotides align to TRBD1. Germline CDR1 is DFQATT and CDR2 is SNEGSKA (reference sequence). The CDR3 is made up of 16 amino acids. Germline trimming cut 6 bases from V and 5 bases from J; bases unmatched to any gene: 15. This chain's CDR3 is CSANGQGATRFDEQYF. The CDR3 DNA follows: TGCAGTGCAAACGGACAGGGGGCTACGAGGTTTGACGAGCAGTACTTC.

The sample holds many counts of this clonotype. The chain joins TRBV18 to TRBJ2-7; D perhaps matches TRBD1 (6 bases). This CDR3 is 16 amino acids long. CDR1 is KGHSH, CDR2 LQKENI, per germline. V was pared by 1 base and J by 7 bases, with 20 bases between. For the CDR3, the DNA is TGTGCCAGCTCACCACTAGGACAGCAGTACCCTGGGGAGCAGTACTTC. The encoded protein is CASSPLGQQYPGEQYF.

This clonotype has at least ten counts. The V gene is TRBV4-1, the J gene TRBJ1-3; 8 positions match TRBD1. Germline V gene data show CDR1 as MGHRA and CDR2 as YSYEKL. The CDR3 covers 15 residues. The trim removed 3 bases at V and 8 bases at J, leaving 9 bases unmatched. CDR3: CASSQTGTGGYTIYF. CDR3 sequence (DNA): TGCGCCAGCAGCCAGACCGGGACAGGAGGGTACACCATATATTTT.

This clonotype qualifies as medium-sized. The J gene is TRBJ2-3, the V gene TRBV20-1, with 9 bases that match TRBD2. The CDR3 spans 16 residues. Trimming took 0 bases from V and 7 from J; bases not matched to a gene: 11. Per germline, CDR1 DFQATT and CDR2 SNEGSKA (reference sequence). CDR3 loop: CSARDNTASGVHTQYF. In DNA form, the CDR3 reads TGCAGTGCTAGAGATAATACGGCTAGCGGGGTCCATACGCAGTATTTT.

At least ten counts were recorded for this clonotype. This sequence joins TRBV7-2 and TRBJ2-3, with D uncertain. V gave up 3 bases and J gave up 6 bases, with 7 bases separating them. From germline, CDR1 is SGHTA and CDR2 FQGNSA. The CDR3 is 12 amino acids. The CDR3 loop is CASSLTRDTQYF. The CDR3 nucleotides are TGTGCCAGCAGCTTGACGCGGGATACGCAGTATTTT.

At least ten counts were recorded for this clonotype. The chain combines TRBV10-3 with TRBJ2-1; possibly TRBD1 for D (6 bases). Germline CDR1 reads ENHRY; CDR2 reads SYGVKD. V dropped 7 bases and J dropped 5 bases, with 24 bases sitting between them. The CDR3 contains 17 residues. The CDR3 protein is CAINPRQASIRNNEQFF. Written as DNA, the CDR3 is TGTGCCATCAACCCTAGACAGGCCTCAATAAGGAACAATGAGCAGTTCTTC.